This record covers a single T cell receptor (beta chain). The data were taken from a study of blood T cell repertoires in COVID-19. The repertoire was sequenced with immunoSEQ multiplex PCR; TCRdb's copy has only in-frame clones and lacks some. The sample lists 20,000 to 25,000 clones; over 80% were seen once. Germline V lookup: CDR1 MNHEY, CDR2 SVGEGT. The CDR3 extends over 15 amino acids. Trimming pared 5 bases from V and 1 base from J, leaving 9 bases between. The sequenced material came from peripheral blood. This sequence joins TRBV6-2 or TRBV6-3 and TRBJ2-6; a possible D gene is TRBD1 (6 bases). The receptor was isolated from a man older than 75 with active or convalescent COVID-19. CDR3 amino acids: CASSRTGSGANVLTF. CDR3 DNA sequence: TGTGCCAGCAGTCGTACAGGGTCTGGGGCCAACGTCCTGACTTTC.